The TCR beta chain under discussion was sequenced for a study of long-term antiretroviral therapy in people with HIV. CDR1 is SNHLY, CDR2 FYNNEI, per germline. The CDR3 is 13 residues long. With 0 bases removed from V and 9 bases from J, the gap between germline ends came to 11 bases. They ran version v3.0 of the immunoSEQ assay at survey level. This table comes from immunoSEQ multiplex PCR, and its TCRdb copy is limited to in-frame clones, with some not included. The repertoire holds roughly 15,000 clones, 82% seen once, with about a sixth in the top ten. This chain joins TRBV2 and TRBJ1-1, with D uncertain. This TCR was sampled from a middle-aged woman with HIV. The specimen comprised unsorted PBMCs, sampled 1.8 years before starting antiretroviral therapy. This CDR3 reads CASSEAGGEQAFF. The CDR3, as DNA: TGTGCCAGCAGTGAAGCAGGAGGAGAGCAAGCTTTCTTT.